The 17 T cell receptor beta chains below all came from one sample that was sequenced in a study of cytomegalovirus exposure and HLA in healthy donors. 13 Jbeta primers and 60 Vbeta primers were used for the PCR. Generated by immunoSEQ multiplex PCR, the TCRdb table keeps only in-frame clones and is missing some. This sample has about 180,000 clones, with approximately 80% found just once. Sequencing was done on a sample of PBMCs. All receptors come from a woman between 45 and 65 years old in good health and CMV-seronegative.

The chain recombines TRBV6-1 with TRBJ2-1; perhaps TRBD1 as D (7 bases). CDR3 length: 14 amino acids. Germline V gene lookup returns CDR1 MNHNS and CDR2 SASEGT. The V end was cut by 3 bases, the J end by 6 bases, with 12 bases between. The CDR3 is CASSEGGTVNEQFF. As DNA, the CDR3 is TGTGCCAGCAGTGAGGGCGGGACAGTCAATGAGCAGTTCTTC.

The chain carries TRBV5-6 and TRBJ2-3; D is unclear. V dropped 1 base and J dropped 5 bases, with 5 bases sitting between them. The CDR3 contains 12 residues. Per the germline V gene, CDR1 is SGHDT and CDR2 is YYEEEE. CDR3 coding DNA: TGTGCCAGCAGCTTGCGACTAGATACGCAGTATTTT. Its translation: CASSLRLDTQYF.

This clone was seen a few times. In the same sample, other DNA sequences code for this CDR3. This chain connects TRBV11-3 to TRBJ2-3, with TRBD1 matching over 9 bases. CDR3 length equals 16 residues. Trimming removed 5 bases from V and 1 base from J; junction bases left unmatched: 7. CDR1 SGHNT and CDR2 YENEEA come from the germline V gene. CDR3 DNA: TGTGCCAGCAGCCCCGGGACAGGGTCTCGCACAGATACGCAGTATTTT. Translation gives CASSPGTGSRTDTQYF.

The V call is TRBV28, the J call TRBJ2-1; 11 bases agree with TRBD2. V was clipped by 6 bases and J by 5 bases; unmatched bases: 12. The germline gives CDR1 MDHEN, CDR2 SYDVKM. The CDR3 length is 17 residues. The DNA for the CDR3 is TGTGCCAGCAGCTCTCTATTGACTAGCGGGGTCCACAATGAGCAGTTCTTC. Residues: CASSSLLTSGVHNEQFF.

The chain has TRBV28 and TRBJ2-4; 7 bases match TRBD2. This CDR3 comprises 15 residues. V gave up 6 bases and J gave up 3 bases; unmatched junction bases: 8. Germline CDR1 and CDR2: MDHEN and SYDVKM. The CDR3 DNA reads as TGTGCCAGCAGCACCCCCGGGGGGTTCAAAAACATTCAGTACTTC. Its protein is CASSTPGGFKNIQYF.

V is TRBV7-8 and J is TRBJ2-3, with D hard to call. The V end lost 5 bases, the J end lost 0 bases, and 6 bases lay between the germline ends. The germline V gene has CDR1 SGHVS and CDR2 FQNEAQ. The CDR3 length is 13 residues. Written as DNA, the CDR3 is TGTGCCAGCAGCCGCGGTAGCACAGATACGCAGTATTTT. Translated, it gives CASSRGSTDTQYF.

The chain employs TRBV5-4 and TRBJ2-5; 8 positions agree with TRBD1. Germline V lookup: CDR1 SGHNT, CDR2 YYREEE (reference sequence). The CDR3 contains 15 residues. J was trimmed by 4 bases and V by 0 bases; bases with no gene match: 5. The CDR3, as DNA: TGTGCCAGCAGCTTGGACGGACAGGGTTCAGAGACCCAGTACTTC. This gives the protein CASSLDGQGSETQYF.

The chain is built from TRBV6-5 and TRBJ2-7; 7 nucleotides line up with TRBD2. Germline V lookup: CDR1 MNHEY, CDR2 SVGAGI. The CDR3 spans 12 residues. V shed 10 bases, J shed 3 bases, and the junction held 6 bases outside the gene matches. In DNA, the CDR3 is TGTGCCACTAAGTGGGGGGGCTACGAGCAGTACTTC. This encodes CATKWGGYEQYF.

This chain uses TRBV28 with TRBJ1-2; tentative D call: TRBD1 (6 bases). Germline V gene lookup returns CDR1 MDHEN and CDR2 SYDVKM. V was clipped by 2 bases and J by 4 bases, with 23 bases between them. The CDR3 is 18 residues long. In nucleotides, the CDR3 is TGTGCCAGCAGTTTAACGTCAGTGGAAACAGGGCCCTCCTATGGCTACACCTTC. Translation gives CASSLTSVETGPSYGYTF.

Written as DNA, the CDR3 is TGTGCCAGCAGCGTAGCGGGAGGTAGGAATGAGCAGTTCTTC. Translating gives CASSVAGGRNEQFF. The chain is built from TRBV6-1 and TRBJ2-1; 10 bases match TRBD2. The germline gives CDR1 MNHNS, CDR2 SASEGT. Unmatched junction bases numbered 6, after V lost 6 bases and J lost 7 bases. The CDR3 is 14 amino acids.

The CDR3 loop is CAIRQGVSGNTIYF. CDR3 nucleotide sequence: TGTGCCATCAGGCAGGGGGTCTCTGGAAACACCATATATTTT. This chain links TRBV10-3 with TRBJ1-3, with 7 nucleotides matching TRBD1. The germline gives CDR1 ENHRY, CDR2 SYGVKD. The CDR3 spans 14 residues. The V and J ends lost 6 bases and 0 bases, in that order; junction bases with no gene match: 2.

The J gene is TRBJ2-1, the V gene TRBV7-2; 13 bases match TRBD2. Trimming removed 5 bases from V and 6 bases from J; junction bases left unmatched: 7. Germline loops: CDR1 SGHTA, CDR2 FQGNSA. This CDR3 has 16 residues. The chain's CDR3 is CASSPQTSGRANEQFF. DNA of the CDR3: TGTGCCAGCAGCCCACAAACTAGCGGGAGGGCCAATGAGCAGTTCTTC.

The chain carries TRBV28 and TRBJ2-3; perhaps TRBD1 as D (5 bases). Germline CDR1 MDHEN, CDR2 SYDVKM. The CDR3 contains 14 residues. V lost 3 bases to trimming and J lost 3 bases, with 10 bases between them. For the CDR3, the DNA is TGTGCCAGCAGTTTGGGGCAGACAACAGATACGCAGTATTTT. Translating it yields CASSLGQTTDTQYF. Complete variable domain (other parts from reference TRBV28 and TRBJ2-3): DVKVTQSSRYLVKRTGEKVFLECVQDMDHENMFWYRQDPGLGLRLIYFSYDVKMKEKGDIPEGYSVSREKKERFSLILESASTNQTSMYLCASSLGQTTDTQYFGPGTRLTVL.

The chain links TRBV7-2 to TRBJ2-2; no clear D. The CDR3 covers 15 residues. V was clipped by 3 bases and J by 0 bases, with 8 bases between them. Germline-derived CDR1 and CDR2 are SGHTA and FQGNSA. Here the CDR3 reads CASSFGRSNTGELFF. In nucleotides, the CDR3 is TGTGCCAGCAGCTTCGGCAGGTCGAACACCGGGGAGCTGTTTTTT.

This clone has only one observation. The chain is built from TRBV19 and TRBJ2-6; 7 bases map to TRBD1. V gave up 8 bases and J gave up 0 bases; unmatched junction bases: 10. There are 17 residues in the CDR3. Germline values: CDR1 LNHDA, CDR2 SQIVND (reference sequence). DNA for the CDR3: TGTGCCAGTGGACCCGGGACAGCAAACTCTGGGGCCAACGTCCTGACTTTC. This sequence encodes CASGPGTANSGANVLTF.

As to this clone: Other DNA variants within this sample encode the same CDR3. The chain couples TRBV4-1 to TRBJ2-3; D call uncertain. V lost 1 base and J lost 1, with 3 bases in between. Germline V gene lookup returns CDR1 MGHRA and CDR2 YSYEKL. The CDR3 has 13 residues. The CDR3 bases are TGCGCCAGCAGCCAAGCAGGCACAGATACGCAGTATTTT. Its translation is CASSQAGTDTQYF.

The chain carries TRBV30 and TRBJ1-3; the match to TRBD1 covers 8 bases. This CDR3 spans 16 amino acids. Unmatched junction bases numbered 6, after V lost 0 bases and J lost 2 bases. Germline-derived CDR1 and CDR2 are GTSNPN and SVGIG (reference sequence). The CDR3 nucleotides are TGTGCCTGGAGTGTAGGACAGGGAACAACTGGAAACACCATATATTTT. Amino acids: CAWSVGQGTTGNTIYF.